This T cell receptor beta chain was obtained from a study of CD8 T cells in Susac syndrome. Random hexamers were used to reverse transcribe the RNA input (about 0.45 to 1 ug). An immunoSEQ multiplex PCR generated amplified TCR beta CDR3 products spanning 54 Vbeta and 13 Jbeta. TCRdb used MiXCR to reprocess the immunoSEQ multiplex PCR reads, holding one entry per CDR3 protein. The sample yields about 300,000 distinct CDR3 sequences, 90% to 95% seen once. Between the trimmed V and J ends, which lost 1 base and 2 bases, there was a span of 10 bases. The CDR3 totals 15 residues. Germline loops: CDR1 MNHEY, CDR2 SMNVEV (reference sequence). Control patients had untreated stable or active relapsing-remitting multiple sclerosis by revised McDonald criteria. Negative isolation was used for CD8+ and CD4+ T cells, and FACS enrichment was applied to TEMRA cells.

The specimen sequenced was CD4+ T cells from PBMCs. The chain carries TRBV27 and TRBJ2-3; D gene ambiguous. This TCR came from a human donor with multiple sclerosis. CDR3 bases: TGTGCCAGCAGTTTATACAAGGGCTCCACAGATACGCAGTATTTT. Translation gives CASSLYKGSTDTQYF.